These 19 T cell receptor beta chains were all obtained from the same sample, sequenced in a study of spatial heterogeneity in lung cancer. TCRdb called the 5' RACE reads again in MiXCR, with one record for every CDR3 protein. This table holds approximately 90,000 distinct CDR3 sequences, roughly 10% found once. Sample time point: sample taken at primary tumor resection. Unsorted samples of tumor, nontumor lung or frozen PBMC had their whole RNA sequenced. This specimen consisted of PBMCs, obtained at surgery. All receptors come from a male donor with early-stage non-small cell lung cancer.

The chain carries TRBV6-1 and TRBJ2-5; weak D call: TRBD1 (5 bases). The CDR3 covers 13 residues. Germline V gene sequence: CDR1 MNHNS, CDR2 SASEGT. Trimming shortened V by 4 bases and J by 1 base, and 7 bases separated the two germline ends. The DNA of the CDR3 is TGTGCCAGCAGTGCCAGGGTCCAAGAGACCCAGTACTTC. Protein: CASSARVQETQYF.

This clonotype has only a few counts. The chain has TRBV12-3 or TRBV12-4 and TRBJ2-1, with 9 positions matching TRBD1. This CDR3 region has 15 residues. Trimming removed 5 bases from V and 2 bases from J; junction bases left unmatched: 4. The CDR3 DNA is TGTGCCAGCAGTCCGCGGACAGGGGCCTACAATGAGCAGTTCTTC. Amino acids: CASSPRTGAYNEQFF.

The V gene is TRBV12-3 or TRBV12-4, the J gene TRBJ1-3; D is ambiguous. This CDR3 has 16 amino acids. V lost 0 bases and J 0 bases, leaving 9 bases between the germline ends. Here the CDR3 DNA reads TGTGCCAGCAGTTTAGCGCTTCAAGCCTCTGGAAACACCATATATTTT. It is translated as CASSLALQASGNTIYF.

This chain joins TRBV6-2 or TRBV6-3 and TRBJ2-5; D might be TRBD2 (6 bases). V gave up 2 bases and J gave up 5 bases, with 12 bases separating them. The germline V gene has CDR1 MNHEY and CDR2 SVGEGT. The CDR3 contains 14 residues. CDR3 loop: CASSYLLAYETQYF. The CDR3 DNA reads TGTGCCAGCAGTTACCTTCTAGCGTACGAGACCCAGTACTTC.

At least ten counts were recorded for this clonotype. The CDR3 DNA sequence: TGCAGTGCTAGGGAGCTTGGATCCCCCGTCTCGCAGTATTTT. This gives the protein CSARELGSPVSQYF. The chain couples TRBV20-1 to TRBJ2-3, with D uncertain. V gave up 3 bases and J gave up 10 bases, with 20 bases separating them. CDR3 length: 14 residues. CDR1 DFQATT and CDR2 SNEGSKA come from the germline V gene (reference sequence).

Ten or more counts support this clonotype. The rearrangement joins TRBV21-1 to TRBJ2-4; no DNA check was done on the table's D call, TRBD1. TRBV21-1 is recorded as a pseudogene. This CDR3 region has 16 residues. The CDR3, as DNA: TGTGCCAGCAGACGGGAAAGGGCGCTAGCCAAAAACATTCAGTACTTC. It encodes CASRRERALAKNIQYF.

Many counts were recorded for this clonotype. This chain connects TRBV27 to TRBJ1-2; D is possibly TRBD1 (5 bases). CDR1 is MNHEY and CDR2 is SMNVEV in the germline V gene (reference sequence). The germline V and J ends were trimmed by 2 bases and 0 bases, with 7 bases remaining between them. The CDR3 spans 14 residues. The CDR3 sequence is CASSLAGSNYGYTF. The CDR3 DNA is TGTGCCAGCAGTTTAGCAGGGTCTAACTATGGCTACACCTTC.

This clonotype was counted only a few times. The J gene is TRBJ2-1, the V gene TRBV10-2; 13 nucleotides match TRBD2. The CDR3 is 15 residues long. J was trimmed by 6 bases and V by 6 bases; bases with no gene match: 5. Germline CDR1 WSHSY, CDR2 SAAADI. CDR3 in amino acids: CASSQTSGRINEQFF. The CDR3 DNA reads as TGCGCCAGCAGCCAGACTAGCGGGAGGATCAATGAGCAGTTCTTC.

This clonotype was counted many times. The chain joins TRBV20-1 to TRBJ1-1, with TRBD1 matching 7 bases. The CDR3 loop spans 14 amino acids. After removal of 6 bases from V and 1 base from J, the junction contained 8 bases not matched to a gene. Germline V lookup: CDR1 DFQATT, CDR2 SNEGSKA (reference sequence). The CDR3 region is CSAARGLQNTEAFF. As DNA, the CDR3 is TGCAGTGCCGCAAGGGGGCTCCAGAACACTGAAGCTTTCTTT.

This clonotype was observed at least ten times. The CDR3 loop is CASSYSKREDREQYF. The CDR3 nucleotides are TGTGCCAGCAGTTACTCAAAGCGGGAGGATCGCGAGCAGTACTTC. This chain joins TRBV6-2 or TRBV6-3 and TRBJ2-7, with 9 bases aligning to TRBD2. V lost 0 bases and J lost 6; bases outside the gene matches: 6. The germline CDR1 and CDR2 sequences are MNHEY and SVGEGT. The CDR3 totals 15 residues.

The chain links TRBV29-1 to TRBJ2-7; D is possibly TRBD2 (6 bases). The CDR3 sequence is 13 residues long. Germline CDR1 is SQVTM and CDR2 is ANQGSEA. V was clipped by 3 bases and J by 0 bases, with 9 bases between them. This CDR3 is CSVDDGSSYEQYF. CDR3 in DNA: TGCAGCGTTGACGACGGGAGCTCCTACGAGCAGTACTTC.

This chain connects TRBV6-6 to TRBJ2-1; D is unclear. Looked up from germline, CDR1 is MNHNY and CDR2 is SVGAGI (reference sequence). Trimming took 4 bases from V and 2 from J, leaving 9 bases between them. The length of the CDR3 is 14 residues. The CDR3 coding sequence is TGTGCCAGCAGTTTCAGAGGCGCCTACAATGAGCAGTTCTTC. Amino acid sequence: CASSFRGAYNEQFF.

The chain links TRBV10-3 to TRBJ1-1; D unresolved. Germline assignment: CDR1 ENHRY and CDR2 SYGVKD. Trimming removed 0 bases at V and 9 bases at J, with 8 bases between. The CDR3 has 12 amino acids. As DNA, the CDR3 is TGTGCCATCAGTGAGTCAGGCTTTCAAGCTTTCTTT. It codes for CAISESGFQAFF.

This clonotype was seen a few times. The gene calls are TRBV27 and TRBJ1-6, with D perhaps TRBD1 (6 bases). The V and J ends lost 4 bases and 9 bases respectively, with 10 bases between them. The V gene's germline CDR1 is MNHEY and CDR2 SMNVEV (reference sequence). The CDR3 is made up of 13 amino acids. The CDR3 nucleotides read TGTGCCAGCAGTTGGGGACATCTTTCACCCCTCCACTTT. As protein: CASSWGHLSPLHF.

This clonotype was detected many times. The chain couples TRBV5-4 to TRBJ2-5; D unclear. This CDR3 contains 14 residues. Germline values: CDR1 SGHNT, CDR2 YYREEE (reference sequence). V shed 1 base and J shed 3 bases, with 10 bases lying between them. The CDR3 coding sequence is TGTGCCAGCAGCTTGAGGCGTAGTAAAGAGACCCAGTACTTC. Its translation is CASSLRRSKETQYF.

Only a few counts were recorded for this clonotype. The chain links TRBV24-1 to TRBJ1-4, with D unresolved. The V gene lost 0 bases and the J gene lost 8 bases, with 12 bases spanning the gap. CDR3 length: 15 amino acids. Germline CDR1 reads KGHDR; CDR2 reads SFDVKD. CDR3 DNA: TGTGCCACCAGTGATTTGGGAGCGTTGGGAGAAAAACTGTTTTTT. Amino acid sequence: CATSDLGALGEKLFF.

This clonotype was observed at least ten times. The rearrangement uses TRBV18 and TRBJ2-5, with 13 bases aligning to TRBD2. The CDR3 is 17 residues long. With 4 bases clipped from V and 1 base from J, the junction kept 6 bases outside the gene matches. From germline, CDR1 is KGHSH and CDR2 LQKENI. The CDR3 is CASSRLRTSGSQETQYF. The CDR3 nucleotides read TGTGCCAGCTCACGGCTAAGGACTAGCGGGAGCCAAGAGACCCAGTACTTC.

The sample holds many counts of this clonotype. The genes are TRBV9 and TRBJ1-1; D remains ambiguous. CDR1 is SGDLS, CDR2 YYNGEE, per germline. This CDR3 is 13 amino acids long. The germline V and J ends were trimmed by 0 bases and 8 bases, with 11 bases remaining between them. CDR3: CASSVGGPKEAFF. The DNA of the CDR3 is TGTGCCAGCAGCGTAGGCGGTCCGAAAGAAGCTTTCTTT.

The chain carries TRBV28 and TRBJ2-3; D is perhaps TRBD1 or TRBD2 (5 bases each). CDR1 MDHEN and CDR2 SYDVKM come from the germline V gene. Trimming removed 6 bases from V and 3 bases from J, with 13 bases in between. This CDR3 has 14 residues. CDR3 protein: CASRDWGRTDTQYF. The CDR3 DNA follows: TGTGCCAGCAGAGACTGGGGACGAACAGATACGCAGTATTTT.